This T cell receptor (beta chain) is from a study of Graves' ophthalmopathy and Graves' hyperthyroidism. Study-level points and caveats: Also, most clonotypes expanded in the thyroid above 0.001 frequency appeared in blood. A 13-signature model separated ophthalmopathy from stable hyperthyroidism, reaching approximately 88% sensitivity and less than 82% specificity cross-validated.

If patients had other autoimmune diseases, uncontrolled infections, pregnancy or lactation, they were excluded. The authors isolated PBMCs from around 9.8 ml of fresh peripheral blood. The CDR3 contains 13 residues. V was trimmed by 7 bases and J by 2 bases, leaving 11 bases between them. On this clonotype: What it recognizes is unknown.

RNA transcripts served as template for amplifying TCR beta CDR3 sequences. First-round RT-PCR employed HTBI primers, with a second-round multiplex PCR after it. From the multiplex PCR reads, TCRdb called clonotypes with MiXCR, one entry per CDR3 protein. The data contain about 700,000 distinct CDR3 sequences, around 40% of them singletons. The chain couples TRBV12-3 or TRBV12-4 to TRBJ2-5; possible D gene TRBD2, 6 bases. The origin of this receptor is an adult man with Graves' ophthalmopathy. Source material: peripheral blood. The CDR3: CASTRDLQETQYF. CDR3 in DNA: TGTGCCAGCACCCGGGACTTACAAGAGACCCAGTACTTC.